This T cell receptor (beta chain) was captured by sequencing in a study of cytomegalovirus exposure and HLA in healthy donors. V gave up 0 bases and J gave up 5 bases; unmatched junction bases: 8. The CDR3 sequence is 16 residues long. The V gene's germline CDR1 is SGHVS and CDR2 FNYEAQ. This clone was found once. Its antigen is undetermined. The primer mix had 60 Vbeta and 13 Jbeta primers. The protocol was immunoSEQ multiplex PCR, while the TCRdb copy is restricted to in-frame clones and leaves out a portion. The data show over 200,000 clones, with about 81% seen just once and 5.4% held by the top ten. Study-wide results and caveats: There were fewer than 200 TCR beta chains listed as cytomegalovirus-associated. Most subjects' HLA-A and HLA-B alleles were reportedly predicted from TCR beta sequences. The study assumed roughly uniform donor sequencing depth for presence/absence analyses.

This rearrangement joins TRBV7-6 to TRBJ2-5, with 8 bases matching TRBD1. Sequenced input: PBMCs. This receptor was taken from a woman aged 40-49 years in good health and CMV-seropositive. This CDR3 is CASSLAPANRGETQYF. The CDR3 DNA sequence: TGTGCCAGCAGCTTAGCGCCGGCGAACAGGGGGGAGACCCAGTACTTC.